This T cell receptor beta chain was identified during a study of CD8 T cells in ankylosing spondylitis. Study outcomes and limitations: Some of the motif variants had earlier been found in reactive arthritis patients' fluid and blood. Ankylosing spondylitis blood seemed to carry a telltale TCR beta motif made of roughly eight highly homologous variants. Disease-associated clones were reportedly significantly overrepresented in matched ankylosing spondylitis synovial fluid. The authors found the disease-linked clones to be CD8+ and relatively rare in peripheral blood.

Note on this clonotype: The antigen is undetermined.

Making use of molecular barcodes, quantitative 5'-RACE generated TCR beta libraries. TCRdb used MiXCR to reprocess the 5' RACE reads, holding one entry per CDR3 protein. The repertoire holds 750,000 to 850,000 distinct CDR3 sequences, with around 11% as singletons. The CDR3 spans 15 residues. Trimming removed 5 bases from V and 2 bases from J, with 14 bases in between. Germline CDR1 and CDR2: SEHNR and FQNEAQ (reference sequence). Input material: blood, either unsorted or a sorted T cell fraction (not recorded which). The rearrangement links TRBV7-9 to TRBJ2-3; a possible D gene is TRBD2 (6 bases). The sequence came from a male donor with ankylosing spondylitis. CDR3 DNA: TGTGCCAGCAGCCCCTTACAGGACTACACAGATACGCAGTATTTT. It translates to CASSPLQDYTDTQYF.